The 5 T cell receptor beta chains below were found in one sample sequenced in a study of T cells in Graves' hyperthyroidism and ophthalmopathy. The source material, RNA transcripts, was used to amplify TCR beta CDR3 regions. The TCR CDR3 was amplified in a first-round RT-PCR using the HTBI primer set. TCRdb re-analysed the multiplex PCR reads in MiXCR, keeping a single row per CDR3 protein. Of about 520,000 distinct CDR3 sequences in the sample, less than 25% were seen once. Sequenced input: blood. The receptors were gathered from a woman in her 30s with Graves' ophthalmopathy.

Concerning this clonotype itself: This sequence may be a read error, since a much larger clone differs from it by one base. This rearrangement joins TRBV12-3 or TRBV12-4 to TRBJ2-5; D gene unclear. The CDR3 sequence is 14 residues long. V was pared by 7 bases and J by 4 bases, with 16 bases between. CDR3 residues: CASTPSATGETQYF. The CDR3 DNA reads TGTGCCAGCACCCCGTCAGCTACGGGAGAGACCCAGTACTTC.

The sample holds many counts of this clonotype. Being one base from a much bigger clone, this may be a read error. The CDR3 DNA is TGTGCCAGCAGAGGCAGCTCTGGGGCCAACGTCCTGACTTTC. Translating gives CASRGSSGANVLTF. V and J are TRBV6-1 and TRBJ2-6; D call uncertain. Germline CDR1 reads MNHNS; CDR2 reads SASEGT. V lost 6 bases to trimming and J lost 0 bases, with 6 bases between them. This CDR3 is 14 amino acids long.

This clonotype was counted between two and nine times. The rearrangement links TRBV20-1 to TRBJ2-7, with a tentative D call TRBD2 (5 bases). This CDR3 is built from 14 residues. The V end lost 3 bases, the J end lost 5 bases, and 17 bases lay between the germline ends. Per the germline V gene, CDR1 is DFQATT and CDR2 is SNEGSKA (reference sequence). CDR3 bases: TGCAGTGCTAGGGACTTTACAAGAAGGGACGAGCAGTACTTC. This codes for CSARDFTRRDEQYF.

The CDR3 coding sequence is TGCGCCAGCAGCTTGGTGGTGGGGGCGCTGGACACTGAAGCTTTCTTT. This encodes CASSLVVGALDTEAFF. The rearrangement links TRBV5-1 to TRBJ1-1; weak D call: TRBD1 (6 bases). The V gene lost 0 bases and the J gene lost 3 bases, with 15 bases spanning the gap. CDR3 length: 16 amino acids. CDR1 is SGHRS, CDR2 YFSETQ, per germline.

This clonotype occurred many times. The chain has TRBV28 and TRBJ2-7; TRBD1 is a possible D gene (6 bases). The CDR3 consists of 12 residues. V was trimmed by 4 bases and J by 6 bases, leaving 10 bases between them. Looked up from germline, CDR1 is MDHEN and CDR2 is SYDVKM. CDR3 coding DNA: TGTGCCAGCAGTTCTGGACAGTTCGAGCAGTACTTC. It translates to CASSSGQFEQYF.